The 2 T cell receptor beta chains given below trace back to one sample, sequenced in a study of beta chain features in type 1 diabetes. Every bit of the isolated RNA underwent reverse transcription, so sequencing read expressed TCRB transcripts. Produced via immunoSEQ multiplex PCR; TCRdb's table is partial and in-frame only. The table includes roughly 300,000 clones, approximately 14% detected once. No antigen has been assigned to these receptors. Study observations and caveats: Shortening of TCRB CDR3s, moderate but significant, appeared in all four CD4+ subsets of Type 1 diabetes patients.

Sequencing was carried out using naive CD4+ T cells from blood. The receptors stem from a man between 25 and 39 years old with type 1 diabetes.

Many counts were recorded for this clone. The V gene is TRBV23-1, the J gene TRBJ2-7; D is perhaps TRBD1 (6 bases). TRBV23-1 is given ORF status, its function remaining uncertain. V was shortened by 4 bases and J by 7 bases, with 14 bases between the two germline ends. The CDR3 is 13 residues long. The DNA of the CDR3 is TGCGCCAGCAGTCCAACCGACAGGAGGGAGCAGTACTTC. It yields the protein CASSPTDRREQYF.

This clone came up a few times. The chain has TRBV18 and TRBJ2-3; 9 bases map to TRBD2. From germline, CDR1 is KGHSH and CDR2 LQKENI. The V segment lost 3 bases and the J segment 6 bases; nucleotides outside the gene matches: 7. The CDR3 is 15 residues long. For the CDR3, the DNA is TGTGCCAGCTCACCCAGAGTAGCGGGAGAGGATACGCAGTATTTT. Translation gives CASSPRVAGEDTQYF. Using reference TRBV18 and TRBJ2-3 for the parts outside the CDR3, the full variable domain is NAGVMQNPRHLVRRRGQEARLRCSPMKGHSHVYWYRQLPEEGLKFMVYLQKENIIDESGMPKERFSAEFPKEGPSILRIQQVVRGDSAAYFCASSPRVAGEDTQYFGPGTRLTVL.